This T cell receptor (beta chain) appears in the sequencing data of a study of vaccination and CD4 T cells after COVID-19. Sample treatment: approximately nine-day PBMC culture with coronavirus spike peptide pools or control peptides (ViraFEST assay). As concerns this clonotype: Its antigen is not known.

V lost 3 bases to trimming and J lost 7 bases, with 23 bases between them. The germline V gene encodes CDR1 SGHNT and CDR2 YYREEE (reference sequence). The CDR3 is 17 residues long. With the Oncomine TCR Beta short-read assay, DNA from cultured CD4+ T cells was sequenced. TCRdb re-derived calls from the PCR reads in MiXCR, one entry per CDR3 protein. Of roughly 24,000 distinct CDR3 sequences in the sample, roughly 50% were seen once. This sequence joins TRBV5-4 and TRBJ2-1, with D possibly matching TRBD2 (5 bases). Sequencing input: CD4+ T cells from blood, cultured in vitro. The sequence was collected from a human donor who had recovered from COVID-19. The CDR3 is CASSSPGSRSYENEQFF. Here the CDR3 DNA reads TGTGCCAGCAGCTCACCGGGAAGCAGGAGCTATGAGAATGAGCAGTTCTTC.